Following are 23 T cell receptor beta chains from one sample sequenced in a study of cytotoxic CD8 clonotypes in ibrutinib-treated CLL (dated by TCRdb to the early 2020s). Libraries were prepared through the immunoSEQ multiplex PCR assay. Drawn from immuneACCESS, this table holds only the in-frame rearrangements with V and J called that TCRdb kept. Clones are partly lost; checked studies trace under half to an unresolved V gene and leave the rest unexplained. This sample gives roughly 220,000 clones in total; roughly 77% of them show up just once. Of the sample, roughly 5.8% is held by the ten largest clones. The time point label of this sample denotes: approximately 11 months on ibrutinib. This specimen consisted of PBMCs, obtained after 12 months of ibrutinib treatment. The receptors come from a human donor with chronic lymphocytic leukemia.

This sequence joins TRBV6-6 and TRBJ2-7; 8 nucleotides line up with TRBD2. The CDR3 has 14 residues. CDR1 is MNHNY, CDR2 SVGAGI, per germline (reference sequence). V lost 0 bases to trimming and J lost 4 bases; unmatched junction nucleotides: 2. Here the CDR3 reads CASSYSSGGYEQYF. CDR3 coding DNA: TGTGCCAGCAGTTACTCCAGCGGGGGTTACGAGCAGTACTTC.

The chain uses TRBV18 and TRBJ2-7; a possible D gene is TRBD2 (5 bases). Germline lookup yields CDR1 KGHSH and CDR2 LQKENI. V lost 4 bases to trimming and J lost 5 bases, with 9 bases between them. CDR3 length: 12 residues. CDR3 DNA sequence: TGTGCCAGCTCACGCTACGGGAACGAGCAGTACTTC. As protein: CASSRYGNEQYF.

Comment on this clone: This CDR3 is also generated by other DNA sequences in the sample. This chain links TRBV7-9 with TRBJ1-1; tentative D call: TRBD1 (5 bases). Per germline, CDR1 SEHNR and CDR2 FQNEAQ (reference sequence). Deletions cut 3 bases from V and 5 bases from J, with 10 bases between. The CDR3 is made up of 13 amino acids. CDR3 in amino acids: CASSLGGRTEAFF. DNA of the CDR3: TGTGCCAGCAGCTTGGGGGGACGGACTGAAGCTTTCTTT.

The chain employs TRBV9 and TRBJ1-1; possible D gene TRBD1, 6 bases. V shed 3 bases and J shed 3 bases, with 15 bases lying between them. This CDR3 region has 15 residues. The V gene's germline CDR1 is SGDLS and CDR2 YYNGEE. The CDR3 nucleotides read TGTGCCAGCAGCGGAGTGAGGGGACATCACACTGAAGCTTTCTTT. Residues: CASSGVRGHHTEAFF.

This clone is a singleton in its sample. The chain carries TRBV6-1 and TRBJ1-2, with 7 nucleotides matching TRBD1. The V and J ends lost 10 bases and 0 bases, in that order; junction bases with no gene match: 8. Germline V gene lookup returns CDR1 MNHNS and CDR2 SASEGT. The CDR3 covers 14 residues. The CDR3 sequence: CATREQGTNYGYTF. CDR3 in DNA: TGTGCCACCAGGGAACAGGGGACTAACTATGGCTACACCTTC.

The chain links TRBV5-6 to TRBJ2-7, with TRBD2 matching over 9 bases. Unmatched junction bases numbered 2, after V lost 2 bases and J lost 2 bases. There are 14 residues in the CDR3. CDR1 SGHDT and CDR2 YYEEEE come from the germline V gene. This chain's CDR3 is CASSFLAGAYEQYF. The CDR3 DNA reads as TGTGCCAGCAGCTTCTTAGCGGGGGCCTACGAGCAGTACTTC.

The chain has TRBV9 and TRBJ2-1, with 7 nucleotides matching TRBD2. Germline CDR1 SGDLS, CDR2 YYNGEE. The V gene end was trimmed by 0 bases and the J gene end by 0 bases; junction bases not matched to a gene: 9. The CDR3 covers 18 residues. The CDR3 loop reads CASSVDGGGSSSYNEQFF. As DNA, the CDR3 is TGTGCCAGCAGCGTAGACGGGGGAGGGTCCAGCTCCTACAATGAGCAGTTCTTC. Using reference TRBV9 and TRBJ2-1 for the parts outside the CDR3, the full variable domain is DSGVTQTPKHLITATGQRVTLRCSPRSGDLSVYWYQQSLDQGLQFLIQYYNGEERAKGNILERFSAQQFPDLHSELNLSSLELGDSALYFCASSVDGGGSSSYNEQFFGPGTRLTVL.

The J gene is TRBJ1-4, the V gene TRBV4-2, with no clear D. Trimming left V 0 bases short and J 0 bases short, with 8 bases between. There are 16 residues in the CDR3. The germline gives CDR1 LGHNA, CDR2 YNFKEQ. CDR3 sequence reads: CASSQDPAATNEKLFF. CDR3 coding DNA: TGTGCCAGCAGCCAAGACCCAGCTGCAACTAATGAAAAACTGTTTTTT.

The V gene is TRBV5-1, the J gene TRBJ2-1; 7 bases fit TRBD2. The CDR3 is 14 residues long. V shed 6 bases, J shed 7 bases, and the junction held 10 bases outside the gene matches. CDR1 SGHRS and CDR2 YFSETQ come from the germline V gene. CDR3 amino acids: CASTFSGGRNEQFF. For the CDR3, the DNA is TGCGCCAGCACCTTCTCGGGGGGTAGGAATGAGCAGTTCTTC. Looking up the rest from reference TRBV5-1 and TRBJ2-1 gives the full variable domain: KAGVTQTPRYLIKTRGQQVTLSCSPISGHRSVSWYQQTPGQGLQFLFEYFSETQRNKGNFPGRFSGRQFSNSRSEMNVSTLELGDSALYLCASTFSGGRNEQFFGPGTRLTVL.

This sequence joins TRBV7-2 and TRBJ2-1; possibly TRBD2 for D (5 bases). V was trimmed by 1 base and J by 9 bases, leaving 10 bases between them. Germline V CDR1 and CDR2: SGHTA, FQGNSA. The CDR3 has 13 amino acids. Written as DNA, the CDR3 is TGTGCCAGCAGCTTAGATTACGAGGGTGAGCAGTTCTTC. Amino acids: CASSLDYEGEQFF.

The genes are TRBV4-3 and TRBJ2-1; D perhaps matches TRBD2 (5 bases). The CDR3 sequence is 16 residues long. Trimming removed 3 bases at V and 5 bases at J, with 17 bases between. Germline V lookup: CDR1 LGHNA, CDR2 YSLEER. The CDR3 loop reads CASSHKADLGNNEQFF. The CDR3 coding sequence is TGCGCCAGCAGCCATAAAGCGGACCTGGGAAACAATGAGCAGTTCTTC.

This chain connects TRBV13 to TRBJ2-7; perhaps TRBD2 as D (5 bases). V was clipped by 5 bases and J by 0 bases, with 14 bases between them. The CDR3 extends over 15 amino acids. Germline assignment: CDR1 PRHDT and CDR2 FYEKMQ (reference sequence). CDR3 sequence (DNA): TGTGCCAGCAGCCTCCGAGGGCCCTACTCCTACGAGCAGTACTTC. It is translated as CASSLRGPYSYEQYF.

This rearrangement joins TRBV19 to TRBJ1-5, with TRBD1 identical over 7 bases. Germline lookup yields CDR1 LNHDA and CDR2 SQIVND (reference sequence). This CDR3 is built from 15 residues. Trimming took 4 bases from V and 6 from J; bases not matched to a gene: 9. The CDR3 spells CASSTSQGRGQPQHF. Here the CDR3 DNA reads TGTGCCAGTAGTACCTCACAGGGGCGAGGTCAGCCCCAGCATTTT.

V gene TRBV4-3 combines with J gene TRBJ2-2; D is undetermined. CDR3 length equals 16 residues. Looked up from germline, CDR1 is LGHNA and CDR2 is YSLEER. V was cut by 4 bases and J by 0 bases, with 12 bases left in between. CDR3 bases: TGCGCCAGCAGCCCTACTCGGACCACGAACACCGGGGAGCTGTTTTTT. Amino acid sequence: CASSPTRTTNTGELFF.

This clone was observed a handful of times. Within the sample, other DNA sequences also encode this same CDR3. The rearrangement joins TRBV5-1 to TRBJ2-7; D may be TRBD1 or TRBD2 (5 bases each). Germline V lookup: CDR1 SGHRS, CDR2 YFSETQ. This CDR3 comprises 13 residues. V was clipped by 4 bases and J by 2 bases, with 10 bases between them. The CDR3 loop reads CASSPRDAYEQYF. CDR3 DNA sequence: TGCGCCAGCAGCCCCCGGGACGCCTACGAGCAGTACTTC.

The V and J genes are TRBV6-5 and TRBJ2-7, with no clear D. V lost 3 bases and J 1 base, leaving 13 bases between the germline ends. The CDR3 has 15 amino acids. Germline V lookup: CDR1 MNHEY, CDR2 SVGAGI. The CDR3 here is CASSYQSVASYEQYF. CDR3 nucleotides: TGTGCCAGCAGTTATCAGTCCGTAGCTTCCTACGAGCAGTACTTC.

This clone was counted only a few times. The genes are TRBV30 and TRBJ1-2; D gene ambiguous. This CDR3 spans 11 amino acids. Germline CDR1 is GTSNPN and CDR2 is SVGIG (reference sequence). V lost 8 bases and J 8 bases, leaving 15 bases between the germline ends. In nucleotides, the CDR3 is TGTGCCGGGAACCTGGGAGGAGGCTACACCTTC. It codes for CAGNLGGGYTF.

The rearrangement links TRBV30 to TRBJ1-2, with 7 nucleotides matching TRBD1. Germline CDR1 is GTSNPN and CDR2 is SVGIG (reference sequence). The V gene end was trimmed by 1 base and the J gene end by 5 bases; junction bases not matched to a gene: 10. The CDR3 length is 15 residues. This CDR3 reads CAWSDPGGVGYGYTF. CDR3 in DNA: TGTGCCTGGAGTGACCCAGGGGGTGTAGGGTATGGCTACACCTTC. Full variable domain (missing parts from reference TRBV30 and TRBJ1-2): SQTIHQWPATLVQPVGSPLSLECTVEGTSNPNLYWYRQAAGRGLQLLFYSVGIGQISSEVPQNLSASRPQDRQFILSSKKLLLSDSGFYLCAWSDPGGVGYGYTFGSGTRLTVV.

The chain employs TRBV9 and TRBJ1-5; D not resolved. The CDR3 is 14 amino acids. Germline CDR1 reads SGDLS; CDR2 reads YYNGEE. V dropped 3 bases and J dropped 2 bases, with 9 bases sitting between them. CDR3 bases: TGTGCCAGCAGCGAGGGAGTTCGCAATCAGCCCCAGCATTTT. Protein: CASSEGVRNQPQHF.

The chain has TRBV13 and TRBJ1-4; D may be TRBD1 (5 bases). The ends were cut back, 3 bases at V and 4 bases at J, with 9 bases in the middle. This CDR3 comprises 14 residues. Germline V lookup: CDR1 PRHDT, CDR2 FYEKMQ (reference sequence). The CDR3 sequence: CASSFRVNNEKLFF. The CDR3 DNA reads TGTGCCAGCAGCTTCAGGGTAAATAATGAAAAACTGTTTTTT.

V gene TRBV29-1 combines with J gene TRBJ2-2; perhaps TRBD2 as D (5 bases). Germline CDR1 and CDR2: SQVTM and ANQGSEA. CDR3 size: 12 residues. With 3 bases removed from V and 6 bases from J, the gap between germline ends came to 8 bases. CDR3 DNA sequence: TGCAGCGTTGATCCGGGGTCCGGGGAGCTGTTTTTT. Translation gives CSVDPGSGELFF.

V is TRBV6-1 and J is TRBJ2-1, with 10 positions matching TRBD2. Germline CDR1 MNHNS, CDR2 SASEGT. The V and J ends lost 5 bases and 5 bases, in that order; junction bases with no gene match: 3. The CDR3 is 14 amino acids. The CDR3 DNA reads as TGTGCCAGCAGTCATAGCGGGGGGAACAATGAGCAGTTCTTC. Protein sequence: CASSHSGGNNEQFF.

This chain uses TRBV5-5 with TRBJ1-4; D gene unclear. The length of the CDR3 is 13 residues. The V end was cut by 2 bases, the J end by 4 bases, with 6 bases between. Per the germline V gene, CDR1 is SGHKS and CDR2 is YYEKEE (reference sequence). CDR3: CASSLSLNEKLFF. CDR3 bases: TGTGCCAGCAGCTTATCTCTTAATGAAAAACTGTTTTTT.